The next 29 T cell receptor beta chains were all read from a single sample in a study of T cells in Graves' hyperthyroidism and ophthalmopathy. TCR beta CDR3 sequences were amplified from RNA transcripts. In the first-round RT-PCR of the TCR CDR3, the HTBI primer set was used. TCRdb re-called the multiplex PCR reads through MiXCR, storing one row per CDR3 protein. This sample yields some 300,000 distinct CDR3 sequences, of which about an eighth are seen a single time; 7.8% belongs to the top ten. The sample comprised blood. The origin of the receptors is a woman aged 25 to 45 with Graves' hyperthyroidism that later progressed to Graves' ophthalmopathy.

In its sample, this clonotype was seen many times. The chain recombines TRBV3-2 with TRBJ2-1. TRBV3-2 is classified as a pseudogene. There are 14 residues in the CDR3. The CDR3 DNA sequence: TGTGCCAGCAGCCAGGGGTTCCGGTACAATGAGCAGTTCTTC. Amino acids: CASSQGFRYNEQFF.

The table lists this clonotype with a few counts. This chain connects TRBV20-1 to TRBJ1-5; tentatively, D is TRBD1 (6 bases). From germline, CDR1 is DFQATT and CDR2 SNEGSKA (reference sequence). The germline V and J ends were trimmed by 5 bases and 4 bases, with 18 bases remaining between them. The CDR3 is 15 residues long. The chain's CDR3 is CSAVGGAVGNQPQHF. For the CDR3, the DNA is TGCAGTGCTGTGGGGGGGGCAGTAGGGAATCAGCCCCAGCATTTT.

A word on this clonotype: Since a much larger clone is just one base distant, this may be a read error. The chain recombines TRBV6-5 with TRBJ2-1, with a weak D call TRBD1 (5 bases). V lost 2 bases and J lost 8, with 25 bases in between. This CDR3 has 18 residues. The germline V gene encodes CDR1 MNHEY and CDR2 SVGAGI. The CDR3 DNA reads TGTGCCAGCAGTTACGGTCTTTTACGGCCAGGGAAGCTCGATGAGCAGTTCTTC. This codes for CASSYGLLRPGKLDEQFF.

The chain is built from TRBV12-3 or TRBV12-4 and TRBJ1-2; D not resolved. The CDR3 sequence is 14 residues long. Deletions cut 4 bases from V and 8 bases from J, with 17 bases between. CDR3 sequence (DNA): TGTGCCAGCAGTTCCCATGGGGTGTTGGGAGGCTACACCTTC. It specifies CASSSHGVLGGYTF.

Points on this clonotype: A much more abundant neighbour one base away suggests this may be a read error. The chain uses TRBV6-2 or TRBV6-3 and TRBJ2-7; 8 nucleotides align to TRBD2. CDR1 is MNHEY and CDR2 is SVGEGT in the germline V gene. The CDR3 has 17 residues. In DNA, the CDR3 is TGTACCAGCAGTTACCGGATAGCGGGACTCCTCTCCTACGAGCAGTACTTC. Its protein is CTSSYRIAGLLSYEQYF.

The CDR3 sequence is CSVPGTSGSQRNEQYF. The DNA for the CDR3 is TGCAGTGTTCCCGGGACTAGCGGGTCCCAGCGAAACGAGCAGTACTTC. This chain uses TRBV20-1 with TRBJ2-7, with 12 bases that match TRBD2. Germline CDR1 and CDR2: DFQATT and SNEGSKA (reference sequence). The junction had 15 bases not matched to a gene; V was cut back by 7 bases and J by 5 bases. The CDR3 runs to 16 residues.

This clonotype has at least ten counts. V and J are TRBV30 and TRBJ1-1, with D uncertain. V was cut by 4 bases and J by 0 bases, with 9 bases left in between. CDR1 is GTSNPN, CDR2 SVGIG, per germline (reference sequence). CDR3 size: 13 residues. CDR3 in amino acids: CAWNAALNTEAFF. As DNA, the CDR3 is TGTGCCTGGAATGCAGCTTTGAACACTGAAGCTTTCTTT.

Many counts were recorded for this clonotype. Here the CDR3 DNA reads TGTGCCAGCAGTCCCACACAGGGGTGGGGATCACCCCTCCACTTT. Translating gives CASSPTQGWGSPLHF. V and J are TRBV27 and TRBJ1-6; TRBD1 matches at 7 bases. V was pared by 5 bases and J by 10 bases, with 11 bases of the junction left unmatched. The CDR3 has 15 amino acids. CDR1 and CDR2 from the germline V gene are MNHEY and SMNVEV (reference sequence).

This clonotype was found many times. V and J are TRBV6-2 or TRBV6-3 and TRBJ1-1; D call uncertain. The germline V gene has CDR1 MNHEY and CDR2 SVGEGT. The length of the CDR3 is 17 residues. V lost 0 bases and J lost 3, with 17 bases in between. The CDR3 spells CASSYSSWESTDTEAFF. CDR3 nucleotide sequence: TGTGCCAGCAGTTACTCGAGTTGGGAATCAACGGACACTGAAGCTTTCTTT.

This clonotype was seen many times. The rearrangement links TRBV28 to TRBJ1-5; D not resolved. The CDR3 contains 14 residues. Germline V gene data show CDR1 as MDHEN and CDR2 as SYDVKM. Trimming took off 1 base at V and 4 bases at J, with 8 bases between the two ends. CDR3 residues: CASSLFSGNQPQHF. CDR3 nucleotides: TGTGCCAGCAGTTTATTTTCGGGAAATCAGCCCCAGCATTTT. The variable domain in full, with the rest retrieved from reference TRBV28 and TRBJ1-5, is DVKVTQSSRYLVKRTGEKVFLECVQDMDHENMFWYRQDPGLGLRLIYFSYDVKMKEKGDIPEGYSVSREKKERFSLILESASTNQTSMYLCASSLFSGNQPQHFGDGTRLSIL.

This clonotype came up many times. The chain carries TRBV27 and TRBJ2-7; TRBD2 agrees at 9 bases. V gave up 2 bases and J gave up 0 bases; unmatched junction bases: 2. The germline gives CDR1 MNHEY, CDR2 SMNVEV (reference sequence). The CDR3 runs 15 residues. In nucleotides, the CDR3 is TGTGCCAGCAGTTTAATTAGCGGGAGCTCCTACGAGCAGTACTTC. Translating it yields CASSLISGSSYEQYF.

CDR3 DNA sequence: TGTGCCAGCAGCACCAGCGGGGGGGCATACAATGAGCAGTTCTTC. Amino acids: CASSTSGGAYNEQFF. The V call is TRBV11-3, the J call TRBJ2-1; the match to TRBD2 covers 10 bases. The germline V gene encodes CDR1 SGHNT and CDR2 YENEEA. V trimming: 5 bases; J trimming: 4 bases; junction bases outside the gene matches: 5. This CDR3 contains 15 residues.

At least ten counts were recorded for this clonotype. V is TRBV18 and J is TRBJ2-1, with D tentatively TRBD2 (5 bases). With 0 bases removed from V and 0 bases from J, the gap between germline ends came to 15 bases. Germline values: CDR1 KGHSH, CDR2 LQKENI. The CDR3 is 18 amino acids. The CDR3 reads CASSPPVLRRSSYNEQFF. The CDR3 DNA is TGTGCCAGCTCACCACCGGTGCTGCGGAGGAGCTCCTACAATGAGCAGTTCTTC. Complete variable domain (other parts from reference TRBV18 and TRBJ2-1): NAGVMQNPRHLVRRRGQEARLRCSPMKGHSHVYWYRQLPEEGLKFMVYLQKENIIDESGMPKERFSAEFPKEGPSILRIQQVVRGDSAAYFCASSPPVLRRSSYNEQFFGPGTRLTVL.

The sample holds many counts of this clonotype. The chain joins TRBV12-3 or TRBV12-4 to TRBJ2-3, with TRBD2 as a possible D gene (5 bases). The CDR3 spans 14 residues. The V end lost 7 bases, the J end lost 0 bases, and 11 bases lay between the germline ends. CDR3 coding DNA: TGTGCCAGCACCCCGGGGATGAGCACAGATACGCAGTATTTT. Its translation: CASTPGMSTDTQYF.

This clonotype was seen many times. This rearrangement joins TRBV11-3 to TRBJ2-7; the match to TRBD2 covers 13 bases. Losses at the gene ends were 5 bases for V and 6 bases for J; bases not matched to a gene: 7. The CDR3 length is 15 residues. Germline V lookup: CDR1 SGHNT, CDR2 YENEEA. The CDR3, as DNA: TGTGCCAGCAGCCCCGGGACTAGCGGGATCTCCGAGCAGTACTTC. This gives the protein CASSPGTSGISEQYF.

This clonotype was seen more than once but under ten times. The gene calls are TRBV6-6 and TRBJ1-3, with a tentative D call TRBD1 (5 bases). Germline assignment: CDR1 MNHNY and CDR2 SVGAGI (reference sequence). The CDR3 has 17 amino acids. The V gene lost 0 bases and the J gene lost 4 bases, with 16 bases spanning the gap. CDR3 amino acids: CASSYSMAGNSGNTIYF. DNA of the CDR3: TGTGCCAGCAGTTACTCGATGGCAGGGAATTCAGGAAACACCATATATTTT.

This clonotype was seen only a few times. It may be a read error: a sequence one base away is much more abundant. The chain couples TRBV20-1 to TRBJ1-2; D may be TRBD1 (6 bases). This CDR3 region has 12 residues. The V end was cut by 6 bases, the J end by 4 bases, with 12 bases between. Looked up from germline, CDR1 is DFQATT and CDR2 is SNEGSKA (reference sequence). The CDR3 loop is CSAGRGSYGYTF. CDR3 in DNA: TGCAGTGCAGGAAGGGGGAGCTATGGCTACACCTTC.

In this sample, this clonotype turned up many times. The CDR3 loop is CASSRVLDEKLFF. CDR3 in DNA: TGTGCCAGCAGCCGCGTCTTAGACGAAAAACTGTTTTTT. V is TRBV3-1 and J is TRBJ1-4; the D is unclear. Germline CDR1 reads LGHDT; CDR2 reads YNNKEL (reference sequence). Trimming removed 4 bases at V and 8 bases at J, with 11 bases between. The CDR3 loop spans 13 amino acids.

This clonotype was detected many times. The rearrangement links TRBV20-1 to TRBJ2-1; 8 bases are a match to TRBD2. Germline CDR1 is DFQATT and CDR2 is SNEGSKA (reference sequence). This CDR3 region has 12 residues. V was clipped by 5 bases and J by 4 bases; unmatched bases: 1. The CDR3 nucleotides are TGCAGTGCTCTAGCGGGTTACAATGAGCAGTTCTTC. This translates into CSALAGYNEQFF.

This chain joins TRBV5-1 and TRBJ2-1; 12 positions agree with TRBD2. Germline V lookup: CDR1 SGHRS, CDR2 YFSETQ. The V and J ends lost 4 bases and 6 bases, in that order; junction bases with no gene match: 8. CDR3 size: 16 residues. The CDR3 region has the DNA TGCGCCAGCAGCAGAACTGGACTAGCGGGGATCAATGAGCAGTTCTTC. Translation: CASSRTGLAGINEQFF.

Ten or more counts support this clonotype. The chain's CDR3 is CASSLGDSLNGYTF. For the CDR3, the DNA is TGTGCCAGCAGCTTAGGGGACAGTTTGAATGGCTACACCTTC. The chain links TRBV7-9 to TRBJ1-2; 7 nucleotides agree with TRBD1. The CDR3 is 14 residues long. Germline-derived CDR1 and CDR2 are SEHNR and FQNEAQ (reference sequence). The junction had 5 bases not matched to a gene; V was cut back by 1 base and J by 6 bases.

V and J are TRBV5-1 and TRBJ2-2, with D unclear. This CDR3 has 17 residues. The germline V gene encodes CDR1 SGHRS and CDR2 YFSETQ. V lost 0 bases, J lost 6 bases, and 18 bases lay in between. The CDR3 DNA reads TGCGCCAGCAGCTTGGCACGGAGCTCGGGTTCGGCCGGGGAGCTGTTTTTT. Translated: CASSLARSSGSAGELFF.

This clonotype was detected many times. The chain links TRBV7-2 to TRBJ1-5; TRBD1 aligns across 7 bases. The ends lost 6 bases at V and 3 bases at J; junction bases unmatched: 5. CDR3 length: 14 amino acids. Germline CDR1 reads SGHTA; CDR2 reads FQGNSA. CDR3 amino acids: CASSRTGLNQPQHF. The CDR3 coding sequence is TGTGCCAGCAGTCGGACAGGCCTCAATCAGCCCCAGCATTTT.

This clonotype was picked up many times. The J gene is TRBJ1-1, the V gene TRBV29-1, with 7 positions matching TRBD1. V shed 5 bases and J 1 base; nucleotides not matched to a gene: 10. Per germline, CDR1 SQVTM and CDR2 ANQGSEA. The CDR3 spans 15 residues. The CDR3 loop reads CSVLVTGTANTEAFF. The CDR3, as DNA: TGCAGCGTTCTTGTGACCGGGACAGCGAACACTGAAGCTTTCTTT.

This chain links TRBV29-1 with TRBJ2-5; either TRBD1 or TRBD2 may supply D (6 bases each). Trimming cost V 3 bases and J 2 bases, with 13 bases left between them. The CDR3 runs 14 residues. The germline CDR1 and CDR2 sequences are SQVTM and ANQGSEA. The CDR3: CSVERRGFQETQYF. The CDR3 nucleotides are TGCAGCGTTGAGAGGAGGGGGTTTCAAGAGACCCAGTACTTC.

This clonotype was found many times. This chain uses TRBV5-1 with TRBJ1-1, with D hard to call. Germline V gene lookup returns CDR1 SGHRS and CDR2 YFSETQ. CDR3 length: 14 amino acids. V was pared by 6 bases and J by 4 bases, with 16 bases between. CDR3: CASKLVGESTEAFF. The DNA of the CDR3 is TGCGCCAGCAAGTTGGTCGGTGAGAGCACTGAAGCTTTCTTT.

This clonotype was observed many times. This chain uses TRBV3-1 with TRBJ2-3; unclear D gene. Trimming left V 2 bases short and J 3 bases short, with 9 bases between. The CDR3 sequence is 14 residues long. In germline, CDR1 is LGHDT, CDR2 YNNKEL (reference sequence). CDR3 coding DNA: TGTGCCAGCAGCCAAATCGCGGAAACAGATACGCAGTATTTT. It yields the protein CASSQIAETDTQYF.

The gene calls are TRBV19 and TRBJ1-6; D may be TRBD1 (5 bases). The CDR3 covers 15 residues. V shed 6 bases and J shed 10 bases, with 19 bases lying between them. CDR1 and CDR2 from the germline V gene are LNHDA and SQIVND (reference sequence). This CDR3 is CASSLTEATESPLHF. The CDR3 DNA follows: TGTGCCAGTAGCCTAACAGAAGCGACAGAGTCACCCCTCCACTTT.

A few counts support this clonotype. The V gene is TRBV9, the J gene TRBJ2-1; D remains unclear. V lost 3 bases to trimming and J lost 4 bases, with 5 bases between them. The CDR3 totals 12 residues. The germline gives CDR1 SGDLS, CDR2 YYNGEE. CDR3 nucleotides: TGTGCCAGCAGCGACCTATACAATGAGCAGTTCTTC. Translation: CASSDLYNEQFF.